A single T cell receptor (beta chain) is shown here with its context. Its antigen is not identified. Researchers ran the PCR with 60 Vbeta and 13 Jbeta primers. The table came from immunoSEQ multiplex PCR; TCRdb's copy has only in-frame clones and leaves some out. The repertoire includes about 180,000 clones, just over 75% of them detected once, and approximately 1.5% sits in the top ten. This record comes from a study of cytomegalovirus exposure and HLA in healthy donors. Study-wide points: Later analysis identified a missense DCLRE1C variant that was linked to TCR beta V- and J-gene trimming. A further, later analysis showed that HLA-associated TCR beta chains (compared with equally common others) were more clonally expanded. TRBV6-2, TRBV6-3 and some other V segments were excluded as indistinguishable. As was reported, the HLA-A and HLA-B alleles of most subjects were accurately predicted from TCR beta sequences.

Per germline, CDR1 SGHTS and CDR2 YDEGEE. V lost 5 bases, J lost 6 bases, and 3 bases stayed unmatched. The CDR3 is 12 amino acids. The V call is TRBV5-8, the J call TRBJ2-3; 7 bases are shared with TRBD1. The sample consisted of PBMCs. This clonotype was obtained from a young man in good health and CMV-seronegative. This CDR3 reads CASRLRGDTQYF. In DNA form, the CDR3 reads TGTGCCAGCAGGCTCAGGGGGGATACGCAGTATTTT.